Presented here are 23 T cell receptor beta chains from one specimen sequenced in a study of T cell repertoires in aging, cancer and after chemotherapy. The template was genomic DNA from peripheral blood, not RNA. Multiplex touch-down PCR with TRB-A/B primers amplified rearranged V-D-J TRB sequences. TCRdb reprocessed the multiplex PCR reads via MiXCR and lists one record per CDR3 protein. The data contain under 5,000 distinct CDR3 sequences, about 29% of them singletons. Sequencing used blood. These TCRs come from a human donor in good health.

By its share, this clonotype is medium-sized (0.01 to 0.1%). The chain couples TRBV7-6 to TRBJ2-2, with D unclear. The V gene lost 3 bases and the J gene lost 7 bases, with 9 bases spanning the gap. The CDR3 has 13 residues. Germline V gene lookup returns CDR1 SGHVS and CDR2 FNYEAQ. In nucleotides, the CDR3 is TGTGCCAGCAGCTTTGGGAAGAGCGGGGAGCTGTTTTTT. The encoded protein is CASSFGKSGELFF.

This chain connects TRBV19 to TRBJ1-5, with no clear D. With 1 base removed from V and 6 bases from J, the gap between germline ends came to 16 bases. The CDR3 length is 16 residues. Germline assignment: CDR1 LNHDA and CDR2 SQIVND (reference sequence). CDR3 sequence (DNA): TGTGCCAGTAGTATAGGAGGAAGTAGCTTCGCTCAGCCCCAGCATTTT. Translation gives CASSIGGSSFAQPQHF.

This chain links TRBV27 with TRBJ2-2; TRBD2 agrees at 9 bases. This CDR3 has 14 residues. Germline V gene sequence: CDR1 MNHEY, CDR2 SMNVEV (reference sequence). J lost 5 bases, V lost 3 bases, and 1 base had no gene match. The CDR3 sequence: CASSFSGRTGELFF. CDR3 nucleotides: TGTGCCAGCAGTTTTAGCGGGAGAACCGGGGAGCTGTTTTTT.

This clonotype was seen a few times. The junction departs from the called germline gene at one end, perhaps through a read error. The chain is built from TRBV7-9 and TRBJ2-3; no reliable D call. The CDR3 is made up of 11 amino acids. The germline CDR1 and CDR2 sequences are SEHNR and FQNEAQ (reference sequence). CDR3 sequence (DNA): TGTGCCAGCAGCTTAAAGGGCCCTACTAATTTT. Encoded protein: CASSLKGPTNF.

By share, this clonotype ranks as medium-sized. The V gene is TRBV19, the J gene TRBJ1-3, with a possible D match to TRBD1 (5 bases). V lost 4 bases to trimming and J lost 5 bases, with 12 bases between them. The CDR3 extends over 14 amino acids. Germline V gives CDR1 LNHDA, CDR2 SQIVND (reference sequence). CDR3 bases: TGTGCCAGTAGTAATCAGGGTTCGAGAAACACCATATATTTT. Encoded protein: CASSNQGSRNTIYF. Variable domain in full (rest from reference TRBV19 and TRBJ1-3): DGGITQSPKYLFRKEGQNVTLSCEQNLNHDAMYWYRQDPGQGLRLIYYSQIVNDFQKGDIAEGYSVSREKKESFPLTVTSAQKNPTAFYLCASSNQGSRNTIYFGEGSWLTVV.

Here the CDR3 reads CSATRSYEQYF. The CDR3 region has the DNA TGCAGTGCTACCAGATCCTACGAGCAGTACTTC. The V and J genes are TRBV20-1 and TRBJ2-7, with D unresolved. Germline-derived CDR1 and CDR2 are DFQATT and SNEGSKA (reference sequence). This CDR3 spans 11 amino acids. Trimming shortened V by 4 bases and J by 1 base, and 5 bases separated the two germline ends.

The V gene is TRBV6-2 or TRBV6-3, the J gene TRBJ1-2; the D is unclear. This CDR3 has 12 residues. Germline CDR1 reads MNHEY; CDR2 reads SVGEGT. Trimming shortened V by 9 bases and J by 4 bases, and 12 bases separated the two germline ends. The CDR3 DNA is TGTGCCAGAAGTCTAGCAGCCTATGGCTACACCTTC. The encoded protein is CARSLAAYGYTF.

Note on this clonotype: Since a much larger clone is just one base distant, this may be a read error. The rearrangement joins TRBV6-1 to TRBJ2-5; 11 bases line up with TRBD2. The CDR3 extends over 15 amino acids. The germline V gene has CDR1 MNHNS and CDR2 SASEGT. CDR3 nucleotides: TGTGACAGCAGTGATAGCGGGAGGGCGTGGGAGACCCAGTACTTC. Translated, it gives CDSSDSGRAWETQYF.

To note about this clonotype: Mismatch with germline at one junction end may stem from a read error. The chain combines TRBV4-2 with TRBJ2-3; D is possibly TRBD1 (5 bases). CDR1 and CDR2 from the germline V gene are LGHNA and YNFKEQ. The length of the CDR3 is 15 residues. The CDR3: CASSQATVSGDTQYF. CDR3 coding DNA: TGCGCCAGCAGCCAAGCGACAGTCTCAGGCGATACGCAGTATTTT.

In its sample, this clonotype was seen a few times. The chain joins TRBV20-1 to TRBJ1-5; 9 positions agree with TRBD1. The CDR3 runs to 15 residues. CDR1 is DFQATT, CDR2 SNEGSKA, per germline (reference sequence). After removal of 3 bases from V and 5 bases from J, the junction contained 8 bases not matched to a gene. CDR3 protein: CSASRQGEVYQPQHF. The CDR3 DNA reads TGCAGTGCTAGCAGACAGGGGGAAGTTTATCAGCCCCAGCATTTT.

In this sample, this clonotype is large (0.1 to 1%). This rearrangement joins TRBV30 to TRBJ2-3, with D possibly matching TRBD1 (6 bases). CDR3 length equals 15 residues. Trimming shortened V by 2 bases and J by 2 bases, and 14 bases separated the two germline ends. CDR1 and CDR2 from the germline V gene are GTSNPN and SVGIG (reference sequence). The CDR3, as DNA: TGTGCCTGGAGTAACAGGGAATCGTTCACAGATACGCAGTATTTT. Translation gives CAWSNRESFTDTQYF.

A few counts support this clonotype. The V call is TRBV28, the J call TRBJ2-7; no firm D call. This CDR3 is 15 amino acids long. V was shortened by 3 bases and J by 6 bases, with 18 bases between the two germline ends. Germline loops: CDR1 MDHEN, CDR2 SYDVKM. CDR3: CASSFRQIRGPEQYF. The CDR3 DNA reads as TGTGCCAGCAGTTTTAGACAAATTCGTGGACCCGAGCAGTACTTC.

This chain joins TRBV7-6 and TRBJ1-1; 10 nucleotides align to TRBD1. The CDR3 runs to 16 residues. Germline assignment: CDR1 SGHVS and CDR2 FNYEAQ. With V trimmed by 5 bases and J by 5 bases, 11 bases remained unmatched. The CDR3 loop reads CASSTRTGTGATEAFF. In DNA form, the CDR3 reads TGTGCCAGCAGCACCCGGACCGGGACAGGGGCAACTGAAGCTTTCTTT.

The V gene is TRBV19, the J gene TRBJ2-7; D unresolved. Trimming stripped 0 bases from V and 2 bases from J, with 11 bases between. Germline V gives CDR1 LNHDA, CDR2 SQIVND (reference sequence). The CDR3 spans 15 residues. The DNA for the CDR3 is TGTGCCAGTAGTATAGATTCCTCTTCCCCCTACGAGCAGTACTTC. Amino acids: CASSIDSSSPYEQYF. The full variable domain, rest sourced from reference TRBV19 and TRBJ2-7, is DGGITQSPKYLFRKEGQNVTLSCEQNLNHDAMYWYRQDPGQGLRLIYYSQIVNDFQKGDIAEGYSVSREKKESFPLTVTSAQKNPTAFYLCASSIDSSSPYEQYFGPGTRLTVT.

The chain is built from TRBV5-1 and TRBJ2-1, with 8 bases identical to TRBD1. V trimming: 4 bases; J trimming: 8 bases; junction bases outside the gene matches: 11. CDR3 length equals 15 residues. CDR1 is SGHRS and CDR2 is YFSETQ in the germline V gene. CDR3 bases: TGCGCCAGCAGCGTATCCGGGACAGGAGGGGATGAGCAGTTCTTC. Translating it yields CASSVSGTGGDEQFF. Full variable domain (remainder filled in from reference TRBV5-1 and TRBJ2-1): KAGVTQTPRYLIKTRGQQVTLSCSPISGHRSVSWYQQTPGQGLQFLFEYFSETQRNKGNFPGRFSGRQFSNSRSEMNVSTLELGDSALYLCASSVSGTGGDEQFFGPGTRLTVL.

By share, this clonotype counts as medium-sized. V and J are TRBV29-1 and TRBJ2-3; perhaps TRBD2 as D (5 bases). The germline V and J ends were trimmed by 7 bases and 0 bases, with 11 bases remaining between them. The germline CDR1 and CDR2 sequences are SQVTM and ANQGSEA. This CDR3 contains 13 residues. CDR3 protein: CSAVGGSTDTQYF. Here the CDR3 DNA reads TGCAGCGCTGTCGGCGGGAGCACAGATACGCAGTATTTT.

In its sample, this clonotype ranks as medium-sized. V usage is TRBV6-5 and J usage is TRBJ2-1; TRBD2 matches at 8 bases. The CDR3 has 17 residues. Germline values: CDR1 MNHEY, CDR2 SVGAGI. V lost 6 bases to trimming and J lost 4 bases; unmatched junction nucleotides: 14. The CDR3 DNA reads TGTGCCAGCAGGCTAGCGGGCTCATTCGGCCGTTACAATGAGCAGTTCTTC. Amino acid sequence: CASRLAGSFGRYNEQFF.

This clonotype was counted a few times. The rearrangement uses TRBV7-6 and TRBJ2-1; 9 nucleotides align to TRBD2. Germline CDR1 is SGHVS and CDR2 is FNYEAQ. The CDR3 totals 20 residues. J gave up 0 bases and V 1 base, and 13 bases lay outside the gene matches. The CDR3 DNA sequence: TGTGCCAGCAGCTTAGGCTTTGGGACTAGCAATATCGGCTCCTACAATGAGCAGTTCTTC. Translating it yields CASSLGFGTSNIGSYNEQFF.

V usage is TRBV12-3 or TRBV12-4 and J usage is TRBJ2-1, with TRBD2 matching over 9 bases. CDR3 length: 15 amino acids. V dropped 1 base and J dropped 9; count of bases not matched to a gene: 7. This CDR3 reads CASSLGGRGPSEQFF. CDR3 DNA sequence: TGTGCCAGCAGTTTAGGCGGGAGGGGACCGAGTGAGCAGTTCTTC.

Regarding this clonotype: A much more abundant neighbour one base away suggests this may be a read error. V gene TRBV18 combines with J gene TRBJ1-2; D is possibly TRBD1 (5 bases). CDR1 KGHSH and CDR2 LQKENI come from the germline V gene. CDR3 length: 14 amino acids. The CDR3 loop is CASSPPNRNYDYTF. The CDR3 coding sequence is TGTGCCAGCTCACCACCGAACAGGAACTATGACTACACCTTC. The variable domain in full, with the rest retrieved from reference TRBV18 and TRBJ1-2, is NAGVMQNPRHLVRRRGQEARLRCSPMKGHSHVYWYRQLPEEGLKFMVYLQKENIIDESGMPKERFSAEFPKEGPSILRIQQVVRGDSAAYFCASSPPNRNYDYTFGSGTRLTVV.

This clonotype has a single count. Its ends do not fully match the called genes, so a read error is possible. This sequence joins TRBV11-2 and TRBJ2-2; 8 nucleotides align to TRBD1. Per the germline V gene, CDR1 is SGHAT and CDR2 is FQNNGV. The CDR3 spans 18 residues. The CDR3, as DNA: TGTGCCGGCAGCTTTCATCGTACCGGGACAGGAGACACCGGGGAGCTGTTTTTT. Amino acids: CAGSFHRTGTGDTGELFF.

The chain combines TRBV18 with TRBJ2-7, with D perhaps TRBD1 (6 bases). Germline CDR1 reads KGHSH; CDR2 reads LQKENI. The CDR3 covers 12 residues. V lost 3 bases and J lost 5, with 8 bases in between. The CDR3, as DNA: TGTGCCAGCTCACCCCGACAGGACGAGCAGTACTTC. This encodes CASSPRQDEQYF.

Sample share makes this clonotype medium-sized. CDR3 protein: CSAYLETSTDTQYF. The CDR3 nucleotides are TGCAGCGCCTACCTAGAGACTAGCACAGATACGCAGTATTTT. This chain connects TRBV29-1 to TRBJ2-3, with D unclear. Germline V lookup: CDR1 SQVTM, CDR2 ANQGSEA. This CDR3 has 14 residues. With 7 bases removed from V and 0 bases from J, the gap between germline ends came to 14 bases.